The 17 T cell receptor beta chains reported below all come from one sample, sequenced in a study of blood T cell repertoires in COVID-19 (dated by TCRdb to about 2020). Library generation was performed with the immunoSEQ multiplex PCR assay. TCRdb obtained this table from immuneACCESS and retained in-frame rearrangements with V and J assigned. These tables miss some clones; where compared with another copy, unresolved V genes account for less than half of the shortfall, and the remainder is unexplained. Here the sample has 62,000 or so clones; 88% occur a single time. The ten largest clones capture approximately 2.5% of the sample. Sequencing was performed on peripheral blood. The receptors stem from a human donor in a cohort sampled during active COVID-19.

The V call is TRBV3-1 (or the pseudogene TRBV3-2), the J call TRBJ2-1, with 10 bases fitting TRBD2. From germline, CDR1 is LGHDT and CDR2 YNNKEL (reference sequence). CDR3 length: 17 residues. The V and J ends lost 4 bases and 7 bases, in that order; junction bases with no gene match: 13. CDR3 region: CASSLRKGLAGGNEQFF. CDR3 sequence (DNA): TGTGCCAGCAGCCTCCGAAAGGGGTTAGCGGGAGGTAATGAGCAGTTCTTC.

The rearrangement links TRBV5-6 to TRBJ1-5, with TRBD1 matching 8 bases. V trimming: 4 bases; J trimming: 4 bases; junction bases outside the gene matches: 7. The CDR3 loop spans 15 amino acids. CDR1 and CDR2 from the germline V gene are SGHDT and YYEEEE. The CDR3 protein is CASSQGQGRNQPQHF. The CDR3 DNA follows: TGTGCCAGCAGCCAAGGACAGGGCCGTAATCAGCCCCAGCATTTT.

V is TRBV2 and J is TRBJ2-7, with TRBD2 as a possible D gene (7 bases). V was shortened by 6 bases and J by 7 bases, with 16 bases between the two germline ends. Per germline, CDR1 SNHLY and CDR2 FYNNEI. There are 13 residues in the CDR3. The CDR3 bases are TGTGCCAGCAGCCAGGGAGGGGGTCAGGAGCAGTACTTC. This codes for CASSQGGGQEQYF.

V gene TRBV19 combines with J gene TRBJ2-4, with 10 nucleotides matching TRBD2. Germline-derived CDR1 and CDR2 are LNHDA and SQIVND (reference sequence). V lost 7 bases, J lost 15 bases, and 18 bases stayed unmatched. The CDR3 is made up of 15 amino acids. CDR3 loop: CASNNQREGQKRTYF. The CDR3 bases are TGTGCCAGTAATAATCAGCGGGAGGGCCAGAAAAGGACGTACTTC.

CDR3 sequence: CASSLGLAGTDTQYF. The CDR3 nucleotides are TGTGCCAGCAGCCTCGGACTAGCGGGCACAGATACGCAGTATTTT. The chain uses TRBV7-2 and TRBJ2-3; the match to TRBD2 covers 10 bases. There are 15 residues in the CDR3. Germline CDR1 SGHTA, CDR2 FQGNSA. V was clipped by 5 bases and J by 1 base; unmatched bases: 3.

Here the CDR3 reads CSVGTAIGDYGYTF. The CDR3 DNA reads TGCAGCGTCGGGACAGCAATCGGAGACTATGGCTACACCTTC. The chain employs TRBV29-1 and TRBJ1-2, with 7 bases matching TRBD1. This CDR3 contains 14 residues. Germline CDR1 and CDR2: SQVTM and ANQGSEA. Trimming cost V 6 bases and J 3 bases; bases outside gene matches: 10.

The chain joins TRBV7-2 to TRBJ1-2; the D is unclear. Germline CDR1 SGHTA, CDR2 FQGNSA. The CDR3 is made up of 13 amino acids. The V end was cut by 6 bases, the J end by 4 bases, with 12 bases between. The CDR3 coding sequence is TGTGCCAGCAGGCCTGGGAGCTTCTATGGCTACACCTTC. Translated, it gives CASRPGSFYGYTF.

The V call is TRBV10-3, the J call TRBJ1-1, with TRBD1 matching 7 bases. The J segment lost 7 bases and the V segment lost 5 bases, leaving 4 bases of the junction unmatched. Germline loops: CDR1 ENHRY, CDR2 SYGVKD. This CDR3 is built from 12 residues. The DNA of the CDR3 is TGTGCCATCAGTAGGGACAGTCTTGAAGCTTTCTTT. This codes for CAISRDSLEAFF.

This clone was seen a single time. CDR3 loop: CASSQDGAGVYNEQFF. The CDR3 nucleotides read TGTGCCAGCAGCCAAGATGGAGCGGGAGTTTACAATGAGCAGTTCTTC. This chain joins TRBV14 and TRBJ2-1; the match to TRBD2 covers 8 bases. Losses at the gene ends were 0 bases for V and 4 bases for J; bases not matched to a gene: 5. This CDR3 contains 16 residues. CDR1 is SGHDN, CDR2 FVKESK, per germline.

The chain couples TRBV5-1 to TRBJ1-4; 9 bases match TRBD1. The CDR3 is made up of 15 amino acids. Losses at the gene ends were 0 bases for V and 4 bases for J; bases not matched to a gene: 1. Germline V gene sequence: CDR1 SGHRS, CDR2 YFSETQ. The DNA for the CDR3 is TGCGCCAGCAGCTTGGCGGGACAGGGTAATGAAAAACTGTTTTTT. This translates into CASSLAGQGNEKLFF.

The CDR3 reads CASSFAPPETEAFF. CDR3 nucleotide sequence: TGTGCCAGCAGCTTCGCCCCCCCAGAAACTGAAGCTTTCTTT. The chain has TRBV7-9 and TRBJ1-1; D remains unclear. The germline V gene encodes CDR1 SEHNR and CDR2 FQNEAQ (reference sequence). The V and J ends lost 3 bases and 5 bases respectively, with 13 bases between them. The CDR3 totals 14 residues.

The CDR3: CASSPGQLLWTDTQYF. CDR3 nucleotides: TGTGCCAGCAGCCCGGGACAGCTCCTTTGGACAGATACGCAGTATTTT. This rearrangement joins TRBV5-5 to TRBJ2-3, with 7 bases lining up with TRBD1. Germline loops: CDR1 SGHKS, CDR2 YYEKEE (reference sequence). The CDR3 loop spans 16 amino acids. The junction had 11 bases not matched to a gene; V was cut back by 4 bases and J by 3 bases. The full variable domain, its missing parts supplied by reference TRBV5-5 and TRBJ2-3, is DAGVTQSPTHLIKTRGQQVTLRCSPISGHKSVSWYQQVLGQGPQFIFQYYEKEERGRGNFPDRFSARQFPNYSSELNVNALLLGDSALYLCASSPGQLLWTDTQYFGPGTRLTVL.

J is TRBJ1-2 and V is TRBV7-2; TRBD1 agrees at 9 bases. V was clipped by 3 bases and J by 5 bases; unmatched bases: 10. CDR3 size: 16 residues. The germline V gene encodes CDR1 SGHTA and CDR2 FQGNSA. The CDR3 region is CASSFPGTGPLYGYTF. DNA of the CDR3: TGTGCCAGCAGCTTCCCCGGGACAGGGCCGTTATATGGCTACACCTTC.

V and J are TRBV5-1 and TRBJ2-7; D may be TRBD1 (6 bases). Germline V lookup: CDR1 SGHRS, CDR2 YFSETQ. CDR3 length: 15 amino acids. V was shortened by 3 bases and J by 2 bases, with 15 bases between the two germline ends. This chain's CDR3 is CASSSNQGSAYEQYF. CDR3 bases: TGCGCCAGCAGCTCCAACCAGGGGTCAGCCTACGAGCAGTACTTC.

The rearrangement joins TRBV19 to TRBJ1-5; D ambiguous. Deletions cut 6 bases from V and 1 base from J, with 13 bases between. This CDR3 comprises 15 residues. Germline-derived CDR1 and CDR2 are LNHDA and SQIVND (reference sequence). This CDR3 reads CASREVARSNQPQHF. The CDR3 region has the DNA TGTGCCAGTAGAGAAGTAGCAAGAAGCAATCAGCCCCAGCATTTT.

For the CDR3, the DNA is TGTGCCAGCAGTAGCACCTCAGGGGGATCGGAACAGCCCCAGCATTTT. Protein sequence: CASSSTSGGSEQPQHF. This chain joins TRBV6-6 and TRBJ1-5; 7 bases align to TRBD1. The CDR3 covers 16 residues. Trimming removed 5 bases from V and 7 bases from J; junction bases left unmatched: 14. Germline CDR1 is MNHNY and CDR2 is SVGAGI (reference sequence).

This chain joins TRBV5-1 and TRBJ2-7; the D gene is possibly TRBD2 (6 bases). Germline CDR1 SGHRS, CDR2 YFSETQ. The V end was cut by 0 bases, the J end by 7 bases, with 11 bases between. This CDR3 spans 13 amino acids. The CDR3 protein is CASSLAMEGEQYF. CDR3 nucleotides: TGCGCCAGCAGCTTGGCGATGGAGGGGGAGCAGTACTTC. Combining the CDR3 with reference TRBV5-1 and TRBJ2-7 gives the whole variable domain KAGVTQTPRYLIKTRGQQVTLSCSPISGHRSVSWYQQTPGQGLQFLFEYFSETQRNKGNFPGRFSGRQFSNSRSEMNVSTLELGDSALYLCASSLAMEGEQYFGPGTRLTVT.